This T cell receptor beta chain came from a study of human T cells and chemical hapten exposure. Across the study: While the roughly 23-week study was under way, patients received diphenylcyclopropenone on the scalp every week. Patch tests delivered 0.01% DPC to the upper back and were evaluated at 6 days.

Each CDR3 protein gets one entry after TCRdb re-called the RACE reads with MiXCR. The table has some 44,000 distinct CDR3 sequences, approximately 9% seen once. Documented time point: patch test 2, 6 weeks after DPC sensitization. Treatment specified: therapeutic diphenylcyclopropenone sensitization with weekly scalp DPC. Each donor was an alopecia patient between 18 and 70 years of age who qualified for DPC. This clonotype was observed many times. V was clipped by 5 bases and J by 3 bases; unmatched bases: 19. This CDR3 has 19 amino acids. Germline CDR1 reads SGHRS; CDR2 reads YFSETQ. The clonotype comes from a woman in her 40s with alopecia areata. Some clones in this sample may be carry-over from other donors' samples. V is TRBV5-1 and J is TRBJ2-3; 9 bases match TRBD2. The source material was whole blood, sampled in connection with sensitization to the hapten diphenylcyclopropenone (DPC). For the CDR3, the DNA is TGCGCCAGCAGTTACCCCCTCCACGGCGGGGGGGCAGAAACAGATACGCAGTATTTT. It is translated as CASSYPLHGGGAETDTQYF.